This is a list of T cell receptor beta chains from one sample in a study of cytomegalovirus exposure and HLA in healthy donors. The repertoire was sequenced with immunoSEQ multiplex PCR; TCRdb's copy has only in-frame clones and lacks some. This sample carries under 200,000 clones, more than 70% of them seen once, and the ten largest clones take less than 5.5%. The sequencing input was PBMCs. These receptors were collected from a male donor in good health and CMV-seronegative. Each CDR3 is given without its conserved first and last residue. Each record gives: J gene, V gene, CDR3 protein.

J gene: TRBJ1-5
V gene: TRBV6-5
CDR3 protein: ASSPGTSSNQPQH

J gene: TRBJ2-1
V gene: TRBV4-3
CDR3 protein: ASSQGTGGFNEQF

J gene: TRBJ2-7
V gene: TRBV6-5
CDR3 protein: ASSLGQAHEQY

J gene: TRBJ2-1
V gene: TRBV28
CDR3 protein: ASSYSEQF

J gene: TRBJ1-5
V gene: TRBV12-1
CDR3 protein: ASSLPDRGLVQPQH

J gene: TRBJ2-3
V gene: TRBV5-1
CDR3 protein: ASSKGLAGDGDTQY

J gene: TRBJ1-5
V gene: TRBV5-6
CDR3 protein: ASSLGLGNQPQH

J gene: TRBJ2-1
V gene: TRBV11-2
CDR3 protein: ASSSWTASDNEQF

J gene: TRBJ2-1
V gene: TRBV27
CDR3 protein: ASSSQGLTYNEQF

J gene: TRBJ1-1
V gene: TRBV2
CDR3 protein: ASEMRETEAF

J gene: TRBJ2-1
V gene: TRBV6-1
CDR3 protein: ASYSGGSYNEQF

J gene: TRBJ2-1
V gene: TRBV11-2
CDR3 protein: ASRGGLGRNEQF

J gene: TRBJ1-1
V gene: TRBV30
CDR3 protein: AWSGGTTEAF

J gene: TRBJ2-7
V gene: TRBV5-3
CDR3 protein: ARSLDDRVGEQY

J gene: TRBJ1-2
V gene: TRBV6-5
CDR3 protein: ASSPSFTGIGGYT

J gene: TRBJ2-2
V gene: TRBV9
CDR3 protein: ASSVLRDYTGELF

J gene: TRBJ1-4
V gene: TRBV25-1
CDR3 protein: ASSESGFGEKLF

J gene: TRBJ2-3
V gene: TRBV5-1
CDR3 protein: ASRADTDTQY

J gene: TRBJ2-2
V gene: TRBV2
CDR3 protein: ASSPGLLNRELF

J gene: TRBJ2-2
V gene: TRBV9
CDR3 protein: ASSVERGYTGELF

J gene: TRBJ2-5
V gene: TRBV15
CDR3 protein: ATSRVRTGGFQETQY

J gene: TRBJ2-5
V gene: TRBV2
CDR3 protein: ASSPDTPGTQY

J gene: TRBJ1-3
V gene: TRBV30
CDR3 protein: AWSGYTGNTIY

J gene: TRBJ2-7
V gene: TRBV4-1
CDR3 protein: ASSHPGASYEQY

J gene: TRBJ1-2
V gene: TRBV6-5
CDR3 protein: ATSRGGYGYT

J gene: TRBJ1-2
V gene: TRBV19
CDR3 protein: ASRNNPGQGRNYGYT

J gene: TRBJ2-5
V gene: TRBV7-3
CDR3 protein: ASSLASGEETQY

J gene: TRBJ2-1
V gene: TRBV4-2
CDR3 protein: ASSQEVAGVYNEQF

J gene: TRBJ2-5
V gene: TRBV11-2
CDR3 protein: ASSLVVGGWVTQY

J gene: TRBJ2-1
V gene: TRBV7-8
CDR3 protein: ASSYGRETGNEQF

J gene: TRBJ2-7
V gene: TRBV19
CDR3 protein: ASSPRLSGGSWYEQY

J gene: TRBJ1-6
V gene: TRBV2
CDR3 protein: ASNGQGGNSPLH

J gene: TRBJ2-1
V gene: TRBV19
CDR3 protein: ASSMDSQGGYNEQF

J gene: TRBJ1-1
V gene: TRBV7-9
CDR3 protein: ASSLVTGVTEAF

J gene: TRBJ2-7
V gene: TRBV11-2
CDR3 protein: ASSLGHRTGTEQY

J gene: TRBJ1-1
V gene: TRBV6-6
CDR3 protein: ASSYAGWTEAF

J gene: TRBJ1-2
V gene: TRBV25-1
CDR3 protein: ASSGTGLGYT